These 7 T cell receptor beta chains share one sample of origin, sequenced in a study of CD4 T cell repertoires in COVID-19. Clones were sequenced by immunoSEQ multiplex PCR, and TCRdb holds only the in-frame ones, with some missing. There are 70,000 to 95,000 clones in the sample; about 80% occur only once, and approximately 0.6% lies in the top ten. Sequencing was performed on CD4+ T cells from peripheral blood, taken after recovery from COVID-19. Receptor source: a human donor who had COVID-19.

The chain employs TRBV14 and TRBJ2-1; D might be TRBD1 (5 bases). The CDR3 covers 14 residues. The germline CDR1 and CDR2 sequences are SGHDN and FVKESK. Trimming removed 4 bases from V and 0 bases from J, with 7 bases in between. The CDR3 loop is CASSPQVSYNEQFF. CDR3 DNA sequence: TGTGCCAGCAGCCCACAGGTCTCCTACAATGAGCAGTTCTTC.

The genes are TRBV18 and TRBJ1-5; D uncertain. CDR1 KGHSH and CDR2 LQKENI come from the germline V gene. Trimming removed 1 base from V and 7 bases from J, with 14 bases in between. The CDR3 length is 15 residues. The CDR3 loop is CASSPLNSHTQPQHF. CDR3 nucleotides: TGTGCCAGCTCACCACTTAACTCCCACACCCAGCCCCAGCATTTT.

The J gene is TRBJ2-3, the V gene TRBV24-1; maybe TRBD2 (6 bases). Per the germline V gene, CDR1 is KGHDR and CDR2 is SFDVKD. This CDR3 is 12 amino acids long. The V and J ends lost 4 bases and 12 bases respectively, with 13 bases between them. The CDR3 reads CATSDPQEGQYF. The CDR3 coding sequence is TGTGCCACCAGTGACCCACAGGAGGGCCAGTATTTT.

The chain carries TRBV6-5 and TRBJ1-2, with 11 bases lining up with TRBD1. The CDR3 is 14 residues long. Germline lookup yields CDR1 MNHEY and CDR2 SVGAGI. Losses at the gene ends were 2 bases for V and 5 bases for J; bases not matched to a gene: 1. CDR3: CASSYGTGGYGYTF. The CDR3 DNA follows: TGTGCCAGCAGTTACGGGACAGGGGGTTATGGCTACACCTTC.

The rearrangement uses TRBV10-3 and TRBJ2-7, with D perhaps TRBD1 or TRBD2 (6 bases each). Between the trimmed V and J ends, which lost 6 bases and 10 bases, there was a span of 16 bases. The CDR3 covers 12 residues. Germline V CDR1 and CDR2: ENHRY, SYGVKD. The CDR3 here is CAISPEGGGQYF. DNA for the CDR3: TGTGCCATCAGCCCCGAGGGGGGCGGACAGTACTTC.

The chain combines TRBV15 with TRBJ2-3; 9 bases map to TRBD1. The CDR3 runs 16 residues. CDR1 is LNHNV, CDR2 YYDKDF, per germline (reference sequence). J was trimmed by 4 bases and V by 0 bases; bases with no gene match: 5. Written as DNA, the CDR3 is TGTGCCACCAGCAGAGATCTACAGGGGGCCGCAGATACGCAGTATTTT. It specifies CATSRDLQGAADTQYF.

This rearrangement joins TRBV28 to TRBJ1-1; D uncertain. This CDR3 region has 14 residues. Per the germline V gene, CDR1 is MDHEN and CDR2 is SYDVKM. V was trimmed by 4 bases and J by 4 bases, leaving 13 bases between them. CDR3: CASSSPNTLTEAFF. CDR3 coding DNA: TGTGCCAGCAGTTCACCCAACACCCTCACTGAAGCTTTCTTT.